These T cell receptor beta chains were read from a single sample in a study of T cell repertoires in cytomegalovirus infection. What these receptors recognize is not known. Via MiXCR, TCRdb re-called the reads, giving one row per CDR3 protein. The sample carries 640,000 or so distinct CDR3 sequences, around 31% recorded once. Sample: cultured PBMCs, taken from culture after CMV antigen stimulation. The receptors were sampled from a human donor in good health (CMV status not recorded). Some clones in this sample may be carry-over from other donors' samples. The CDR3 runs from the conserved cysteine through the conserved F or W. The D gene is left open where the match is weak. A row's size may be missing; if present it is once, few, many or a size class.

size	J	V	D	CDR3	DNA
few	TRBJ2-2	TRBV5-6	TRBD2	CASARLAGVENTGELFF	TGTGCCAGCGCCCGACTAGCGGGAGTCGAGAACACCGGGGAGCTGTTTTTT
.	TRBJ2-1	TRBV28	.	CASSSPRGNEQFF	TGTGCCAGCAGTTCACCCAGGGGCAATGAGCAGTTCTTC
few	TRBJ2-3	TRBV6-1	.	CASRKDGTDTQYF	TGTGCCAGCAGAAAGGATGGCACAGATACGCAGTATTTT
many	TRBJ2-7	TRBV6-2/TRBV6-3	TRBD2	CASRRTSGRLSYEQYF	TGTGCCAGCAGACGGACTAGCGGGAGGCTCTCCTACGAGCAGTACTTC
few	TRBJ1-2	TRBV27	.	CASSLNGQHYGYTF	TGTGCCAGCAGTTTAAATGGACAGCACTATGGCTACACCTTC
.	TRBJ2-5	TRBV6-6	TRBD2	CASGKRSGGTQETQYF	TGTGCCAGCGGGAAACGGAGCGGGGGGACCCAAGAGACCCAGTACTTC
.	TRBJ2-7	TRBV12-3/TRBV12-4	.	CASSYANYEQYF	TGTGCCAGCAGTTACGCGAACTACGAGCAGTACTTC
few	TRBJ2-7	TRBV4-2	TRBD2	CASSQEPPGGGEDEQYF	TGTGCCAGCAGCCAAGAGCCTCCTGGCGGGGGGGAGGACGAGCAGTACTTC
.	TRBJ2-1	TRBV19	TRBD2	CASISGRGSSYNEQFF	TGTGCCAGTATTAGCGGGAGGGGTTCATCCTACAATGAGCAGTTCTTC
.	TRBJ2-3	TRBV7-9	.	CASSSPHRRTVSTDTQYF	TGTGCCAGCAGCTCCCCACATCGGCGGACCGTCAGCACAGATACGCAGTATTTT
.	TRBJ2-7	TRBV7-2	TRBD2	CASSPRRGGSLGEQYF	TGTGCCAGCAGCCCCCGAAGGGGCGGGAGCCTCGGCGAGCAGTACTTC
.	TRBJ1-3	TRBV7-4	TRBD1	CASSRDRVSGNTIYF	TGTGCCAGCAGCCGCGACAGGGTCTCTGGAAACACCATATATTTT
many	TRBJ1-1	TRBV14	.	CASSQDLNTEAFF	TGTGCCAGCAGCCAAGATTTGAACACTGAAGCTTTCTTT
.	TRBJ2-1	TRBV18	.	CASSPNKDLYNEQFF	TGTGCCAGCTCACCAAACAAGGACCTTTACAATGAGCAGTTCTTC
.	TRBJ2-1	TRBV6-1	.	CASTGTYEQFF	TGTGCCAGCACCGGGACCTATGAGCAGTTCTTC
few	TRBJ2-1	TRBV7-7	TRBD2	CASSLGLGTSAFGNEQFF	TGTGCCAGCAGCTTGGGCCTGGGTACTAGCGCCTTCGGCAATGAGCAGTTCTTC
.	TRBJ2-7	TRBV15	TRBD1	CATSRAGTGGYEQYF	TGTGCCACCAGCAGAGCCGGGACAGGGGGCTACGAGCAGTACTTC
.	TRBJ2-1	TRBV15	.	CATSRKFQRLVGDEQFF	TGTGCCACCAGCAGGAAGTTCCAACGACTAGTTGGGGATGAGCAGTTCTTC
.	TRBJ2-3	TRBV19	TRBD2	CASSTFGREGDTQYF	TGTGCCAGTAGTACTTTCGGGCGGGAGGGAGATACGCAGTATTTT
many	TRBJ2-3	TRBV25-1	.	CASSVPSTDTQYF	TGTGCCAGCAGTGTTCCTAGCACAGATACGCAGTATTTT
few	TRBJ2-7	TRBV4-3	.	CASSQDLRRGYEQYF	TGCGCCAGCAGCCAAGATCTTCGAAGGGGATACGAGCAGTACTTC
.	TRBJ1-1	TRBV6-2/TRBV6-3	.	CASSCIYRENTEAFF	TGTGCCAGCAGTTGCATCTACAGGGAGAACACTGAAGCTTTCTTT
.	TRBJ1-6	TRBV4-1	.	CASSQDLIRSNNSPLHF	TGCGCCAGCAGCCAAGATCTTATTCGGTCTAATAATTCACCCCTCCACTTT
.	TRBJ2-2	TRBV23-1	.	CASTGRDGGELFF	TGCGCCAGCACCGGGCGGGATGGCGGGGAGCTGTTTTTT
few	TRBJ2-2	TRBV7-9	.	CASSGPYTGELFF	TGTGCCAGCAGCGGTCCGTACACCGGGGAGCTGTTTTTT
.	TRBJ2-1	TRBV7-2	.	CASSSGGPQFF	TGTGCCAGCAGCTCAGGGGGGCCCCAGTTCTTC
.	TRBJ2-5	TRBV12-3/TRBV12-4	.	CASSFSAGSIQETQYF	TGTGCCAGCAGTTTTTCAGCGGGTTCGATCCAAGAGACCCAGTACTTC
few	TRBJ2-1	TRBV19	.	CASSIKPGQNNEQFF	TGTGCCAGTAGTATTAAGCCTGGACAGAACAATGAGCAGTTCTTC
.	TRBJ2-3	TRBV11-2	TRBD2	CASSHGLEAQYF	TGTGCCAGCAGTCATGGACTAGAGGCGCAGTATTTT
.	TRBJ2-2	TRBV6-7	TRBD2	CASSYYLAGGLNTGELFF	TGTGCCAGCAGTTACTATCTAGCGGGAGGATTGAACACCGGGGAGCTGTTTTTT
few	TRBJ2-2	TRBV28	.	CASTLWRGNTGELFF	TGTGCCAGCACCCTATGGCGGGGGAACACCGGGGAGCTGTTTTTT
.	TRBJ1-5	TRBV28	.	CASSSSRQPQHF	TGTGCCAGCAGTTCATCTCGCCAGCCCCAGCATTTT
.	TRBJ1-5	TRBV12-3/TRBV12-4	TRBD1	CASSSGQGGGSNQPQHF	TGTGCCAGCAGTTCCGGACAGGGGGGAGGAAGCAATCAGCCCCAGCATTTT
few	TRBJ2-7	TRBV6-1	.	CASSEANTLPQYF	TGTGCCAGCAGTGAAGCAAATACCCTACCGCAGTACTTC
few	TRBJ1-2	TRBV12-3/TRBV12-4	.	CASSSTGKGYTF	TGTGCCAGCAGTTCTACAGGGAAGGGCTACACCTTC
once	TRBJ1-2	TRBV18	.	CASSPVRDDYGYTF	TGTGCCAGCTCACCGGTGAGGGACGATTATGGCTACACCTTC
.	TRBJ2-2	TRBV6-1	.	CASWGPNTGELFF	TGTGCCAGCTGGGGACCCAACACCGGGGAGCTGTTTTTT
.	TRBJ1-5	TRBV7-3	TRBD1	CASSDVKGGGQPQHF	TGTGCCAGCAGTGACGTCAAAGGGGGCGGTCAGCCCCAGCATTTT
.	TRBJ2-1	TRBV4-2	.	CASRNPRTAGNEQFF	TGTGCCAGCAGGAACCCCCGGACTGCGGGCAATGAGCAGTTCTTC
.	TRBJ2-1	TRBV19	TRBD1	CASSGQGAITNEQFF	TGTGCCAGTAGTGGACAGGGGGCGATTACCAATGAGCAGTTCTTC
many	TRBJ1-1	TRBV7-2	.	CASSLDRGALLTEAFF	TGTGCCAGCAGCTTAGATCGGGGGGCCTTATTGACCGAAGCTTTCTTT
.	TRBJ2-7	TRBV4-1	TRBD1	CASSLRTGAHEQYF	TGCGCCAGCAGCCTAAGGACAGGGGCCCACGAGCAGTACTTC